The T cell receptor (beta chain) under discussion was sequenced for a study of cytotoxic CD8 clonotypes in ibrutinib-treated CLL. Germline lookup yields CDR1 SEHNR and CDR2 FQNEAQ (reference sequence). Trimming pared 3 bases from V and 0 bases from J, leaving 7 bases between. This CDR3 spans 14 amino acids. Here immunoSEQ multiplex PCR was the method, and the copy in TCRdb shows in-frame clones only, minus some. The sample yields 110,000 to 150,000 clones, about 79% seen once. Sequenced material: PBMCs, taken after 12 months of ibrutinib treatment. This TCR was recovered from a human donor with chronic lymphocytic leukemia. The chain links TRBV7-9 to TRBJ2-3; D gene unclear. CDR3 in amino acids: CASSFLPSTDTQYF. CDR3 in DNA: TGTGCCAGCAGCTTTCTTCCTAGCACAGATACGCAGTATTTT.